Given below is one T cell receptor beta chain in context. The run depth of the assay was deep. The assay was immunoSEQ multiplex PCR, and TCRdb's table has in-frame clones only and misses some. The sample lists around 2,000,000 clones; 85% to 95% were seen once. This record comes from a study of shared clonotypes between healthy human individuals. Study background: Each donor's CD8 memory used one plate, CD8 naive two, each CD4 subset three.

This CDR3 has 14 amino acids. Per the germline V gene, CDR1 is MNHEY and CDR2 is SVGAGI. Trimming stripped 7 bases from V and 0 bases from J, with 13 bases between. Input material: naive CD4+ T cells sorted from blood. Subset given: CD45RA+ positively selected. The chain employs TRBV6-5 and TRBJ2-7; D is perhaps TRBD1 (5 bases). The sequence was collected from a man aged 18 to 30 in good health. This CDR3 reads CASNGRVNSYEQYF. CDR3 in DNA: TGTGCCAGCAATGGCAGGGTGAACTCCTACGAGCAGTACTTC.